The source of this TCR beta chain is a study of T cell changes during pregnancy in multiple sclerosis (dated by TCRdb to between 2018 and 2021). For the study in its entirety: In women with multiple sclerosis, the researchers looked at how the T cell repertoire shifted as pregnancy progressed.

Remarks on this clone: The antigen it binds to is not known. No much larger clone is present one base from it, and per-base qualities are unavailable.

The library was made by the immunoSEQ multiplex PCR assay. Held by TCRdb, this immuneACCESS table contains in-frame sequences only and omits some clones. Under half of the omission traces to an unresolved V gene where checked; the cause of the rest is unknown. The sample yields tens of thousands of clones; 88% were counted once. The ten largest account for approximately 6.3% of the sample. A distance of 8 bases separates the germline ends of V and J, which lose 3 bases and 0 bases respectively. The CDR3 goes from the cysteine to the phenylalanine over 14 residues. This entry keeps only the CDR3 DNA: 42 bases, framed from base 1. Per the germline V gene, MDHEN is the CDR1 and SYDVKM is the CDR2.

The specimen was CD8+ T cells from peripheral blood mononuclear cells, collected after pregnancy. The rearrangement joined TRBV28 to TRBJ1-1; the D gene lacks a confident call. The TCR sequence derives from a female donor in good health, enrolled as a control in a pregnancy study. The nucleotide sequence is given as TGTGCCAGCAGTTTGACAATTCTGAACACTGAAGCTTTCTTT. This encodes CASSLTILNTEAFF.